The present T cell receptor (beta chain) was sequenced within a study of early T cells in non-severe SARS-CoV-2 infection (dated by TCRdb to 2020 to 2023). The study in broad terms: Because TCR sequencing relied on bulk RNA taken from unsorted whole blood, pairing of alpha and beta chains was not possible.

The study was a case-control design nested within a healthcare worker cohort in London, UK, with weekly nasopharyngeal swab PCR tests and blood sampling. Healthcare workers were recruited between 23 and 31 March 2020, during the week of the UK lockdown, and were followed weekly for up to roughly 15 weeks. In this sample, this clonotype turned up many times. Its cognate antigen has yet to be identified. No clone much larger than this one lies a single base away; base qualities are absent. Preparation of the library involved 5' RACE. Instrument used: NextSeq 500. To correct for sequencing error and PCR bias, the TCR library protocol tagged individual cDNA molecules with unique molecular identifiers. Sequencing covered both TCR alpha and beta chains, and within each sample the abundances of alpha and beta sequences were tightly co-correlated. Per the authors' processing: Decombinator V4 was used to annotate the V gene, J gene and CDR3 of the TCR sequences. TCRs were defined as expanded if a significant change between any two time points was detected under a Poisson model with p below 0.0001. TCR abundances were normalised to the total number of TCRs sequenced per sample and expressed as counts per million. VDJdb, accessed on 1 November 2021, was searched for TCRs annotated for CMV, EBV and SARS-CoV-2, and TCRs annotated for more than one antigen were excluded. TCRdb passed the public sequencing reads through fastp at Q25 and MiXCR, retaining productive beta sequences. Every CDR3 protein is listed once, alongside the most common genes and DNA of its rows. It is TCRdb's table, rather than the study itself, that gives the V and J calls and clone size. In this sample the table shows around 78,000 distinct CDR3 sequences, about 14% of which occur a single time. The ten biggest clones cover 3% to 3.5% of the sample.

Here is what the overall study found, with its caveats: Matching against VDJdb was skewed toward anti-spike CD8 responses, likely underestimated virus-specific expansions, and missed private and CD4 specificities.

Sequences were obtained from whole blood. The origin of this receptor is an adult who was a healthcare worker with PCR-confirmed SARS-CoV-2 infection or an uninfected control (not recorded which).

The CDR3 amino acid sequence is: CATSDGGGRNQPQHF. In nucleotides, the sequence is TGTGCCACCAGTGATGGTGGAGGACGGAATCAGCCCCAGCATTTT. The rearrangement combines TRBV24-1 with TRBJ1-5; the D gene assignment is ambiguous. V gives up 3 bases and J gives up 4 bases, and the segment between their germline ends measures 12 bases. As encoded in the germline V gene, CDR1 is KGHDR while CDR2 is SFDVKD. Inclusive of the bounding cysteine and phenylalanine, the CDR3 is 15 residues long. CDR3 DNA only is kept here, 45 bases in frame from base 1.